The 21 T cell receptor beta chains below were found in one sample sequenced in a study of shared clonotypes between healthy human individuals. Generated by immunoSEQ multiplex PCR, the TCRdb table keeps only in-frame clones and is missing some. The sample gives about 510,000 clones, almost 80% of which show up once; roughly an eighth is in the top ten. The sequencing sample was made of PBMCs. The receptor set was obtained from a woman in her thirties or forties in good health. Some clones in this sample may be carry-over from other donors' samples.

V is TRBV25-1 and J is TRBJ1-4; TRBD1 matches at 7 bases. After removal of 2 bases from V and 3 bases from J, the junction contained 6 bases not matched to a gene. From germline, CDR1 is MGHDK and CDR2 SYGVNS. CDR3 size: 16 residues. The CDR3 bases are TGTGCCAGCAGTGAAATATTGGGGACAGCTAATGAAAAACTGTTTTTT. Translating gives CASSEILGTANEKLFF.

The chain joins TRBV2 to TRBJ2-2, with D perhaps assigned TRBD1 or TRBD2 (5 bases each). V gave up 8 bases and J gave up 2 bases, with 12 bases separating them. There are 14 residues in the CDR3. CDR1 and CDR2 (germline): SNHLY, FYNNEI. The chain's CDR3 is CASRRDGNTGELFF. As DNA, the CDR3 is TGTGCCAGCCGTCGGGACGGAAACACCGGGGAGCTGTTTTTT.

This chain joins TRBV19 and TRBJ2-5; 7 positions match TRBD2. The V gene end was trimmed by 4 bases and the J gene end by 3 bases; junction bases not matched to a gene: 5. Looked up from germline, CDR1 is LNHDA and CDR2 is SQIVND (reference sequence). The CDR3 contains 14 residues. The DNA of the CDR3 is TGTGCCAGTAGTAATGGCGGGAGTGAAGAGACCCAGTACTTC. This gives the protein CASSNGGSEETQYF.

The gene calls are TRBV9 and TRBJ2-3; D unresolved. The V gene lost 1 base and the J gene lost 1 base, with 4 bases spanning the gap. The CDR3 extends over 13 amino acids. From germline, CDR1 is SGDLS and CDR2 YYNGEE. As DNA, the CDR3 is TGTGCCAGCAGCGTACAGGGCACAGATACGCAGTATTTT. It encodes CASSVQGTDTQYF. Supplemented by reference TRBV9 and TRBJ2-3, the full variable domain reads DSGVTQTPKHLITATGQRVTLRCSPRSGDLSVYWYQQSLDQGLQFLIQYYNGEERAKGNILERFSAQQFPDLHSELNLSSLELGDSALYFCASSVQGTDTQYFGPGTRLTVL.

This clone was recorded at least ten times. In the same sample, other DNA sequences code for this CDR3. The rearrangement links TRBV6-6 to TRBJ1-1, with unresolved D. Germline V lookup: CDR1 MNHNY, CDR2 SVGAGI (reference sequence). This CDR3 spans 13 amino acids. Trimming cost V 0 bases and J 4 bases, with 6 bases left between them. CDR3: CASSYSISTEAFF. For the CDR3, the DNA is TGTGCCAGCAGTTACTCTATCAGCACTGAAGCTTTCTTT.

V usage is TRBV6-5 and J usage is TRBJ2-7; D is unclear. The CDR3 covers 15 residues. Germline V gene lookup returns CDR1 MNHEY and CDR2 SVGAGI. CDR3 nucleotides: TGTGCCACCATTCCCCCGCAGTGTATTACCGAGACCCCTACGGTC. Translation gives CATIPPQCITETPTV.

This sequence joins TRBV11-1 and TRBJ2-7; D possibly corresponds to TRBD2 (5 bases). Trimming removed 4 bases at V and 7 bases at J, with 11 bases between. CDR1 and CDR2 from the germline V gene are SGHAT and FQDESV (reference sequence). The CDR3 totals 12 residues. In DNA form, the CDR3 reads TGTGCCAGCAGCTCGAGGGTACGTGAGCAGTACTTC. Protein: CASSSRVREQYF.

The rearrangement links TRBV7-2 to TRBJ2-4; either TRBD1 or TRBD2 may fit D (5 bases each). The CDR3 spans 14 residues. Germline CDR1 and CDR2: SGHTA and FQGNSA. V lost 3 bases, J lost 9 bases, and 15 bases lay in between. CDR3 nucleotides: TGTGCCAGCAGCTTCTTGACAGCGGTGGGCATTCAGTACTTC. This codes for CASSFLTAVGIQYF.

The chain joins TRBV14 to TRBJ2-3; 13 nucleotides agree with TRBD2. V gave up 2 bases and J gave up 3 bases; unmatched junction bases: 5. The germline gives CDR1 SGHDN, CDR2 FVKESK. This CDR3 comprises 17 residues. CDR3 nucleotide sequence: TGTGCCAGCAGCCAATTTCAGACTAGCGGGAGGACAGATACGCAGTATTTT. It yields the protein CASSQFQTSGRTDTQYF.

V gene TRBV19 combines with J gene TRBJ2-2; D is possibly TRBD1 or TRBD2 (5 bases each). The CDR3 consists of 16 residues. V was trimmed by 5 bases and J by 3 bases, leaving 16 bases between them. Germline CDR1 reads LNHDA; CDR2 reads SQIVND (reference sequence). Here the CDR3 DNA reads TGTGCCAGTAGTCTTGCCGGGGCGAAGGACACCGGGGAGCTGTTTTTT. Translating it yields CASSLAGAKDTGELFF.

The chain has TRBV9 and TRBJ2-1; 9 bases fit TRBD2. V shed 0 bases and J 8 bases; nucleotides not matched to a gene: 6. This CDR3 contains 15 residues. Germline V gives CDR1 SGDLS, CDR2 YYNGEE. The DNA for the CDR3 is TGTGCCAGCAGCGTAGGTAGCGGGAGCGTATATGAGCAGTTCTTC. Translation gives CASSVGSGSVYEQFF.

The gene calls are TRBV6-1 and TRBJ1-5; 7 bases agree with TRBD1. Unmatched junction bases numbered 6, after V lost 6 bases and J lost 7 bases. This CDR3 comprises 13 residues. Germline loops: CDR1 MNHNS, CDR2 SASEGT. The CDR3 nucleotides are TGTGCCAGCAGCAGACAGGGAGGGCAGCCCCAGCATTTT. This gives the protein CASSRQGGQPQHF.

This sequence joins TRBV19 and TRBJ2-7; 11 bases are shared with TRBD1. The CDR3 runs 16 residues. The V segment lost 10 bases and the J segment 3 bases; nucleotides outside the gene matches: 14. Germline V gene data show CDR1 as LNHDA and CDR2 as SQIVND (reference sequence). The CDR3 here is CATSPAGQGGYYEQYF. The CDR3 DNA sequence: TGTGCCACATCACCCGCGGGACAGGGGGGATACTACGAGCAGTACTTC. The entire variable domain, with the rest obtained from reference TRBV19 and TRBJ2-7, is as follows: DGGITQSPKYLFRKEGQNVTLSCEQNLNHDAMYWYRQDPGQGLRLIYYSQIVNDFQKGDIAEGYSVSREKKESFPLTVTSAQKNPTAFYLCATSPAGQGGYYEQYFGPGTRLTVT.

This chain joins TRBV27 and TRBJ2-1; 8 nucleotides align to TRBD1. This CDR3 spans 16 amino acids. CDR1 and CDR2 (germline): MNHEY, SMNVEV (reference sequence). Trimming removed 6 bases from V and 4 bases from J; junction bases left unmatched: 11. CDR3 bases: TGTGCCAGCAGCAATCCCCAGGGGGCCGGGTACAATGAGCAGTTCTTC. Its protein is CASSNPQGAGYNEQFF.

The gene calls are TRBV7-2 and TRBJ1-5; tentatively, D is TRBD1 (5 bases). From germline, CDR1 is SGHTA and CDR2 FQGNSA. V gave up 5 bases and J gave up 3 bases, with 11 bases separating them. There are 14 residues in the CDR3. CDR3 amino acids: CASSLDSFNQPQHF. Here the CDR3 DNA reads TGTGCCAGCAGCCTCGACAGCTTCAATCAGCCCCAGCATTTT.

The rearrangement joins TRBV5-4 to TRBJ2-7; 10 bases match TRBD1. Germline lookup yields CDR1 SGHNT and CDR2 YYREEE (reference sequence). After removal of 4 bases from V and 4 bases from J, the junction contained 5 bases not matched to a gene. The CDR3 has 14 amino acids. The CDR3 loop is CASSRQGARYEQYF. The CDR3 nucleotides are TGTGCCAGCAGCAGACAGGGGGCTCGGTACGAGCAGTACTTC.

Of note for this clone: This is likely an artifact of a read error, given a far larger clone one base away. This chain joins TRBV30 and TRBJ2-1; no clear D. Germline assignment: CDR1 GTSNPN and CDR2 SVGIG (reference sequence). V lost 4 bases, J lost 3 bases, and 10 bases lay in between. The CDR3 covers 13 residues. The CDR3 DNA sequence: TGTGCCTGGATGTTTGCGAGCTACAATGAGCAGTTCTTC. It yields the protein CAWMFASYNEQFF. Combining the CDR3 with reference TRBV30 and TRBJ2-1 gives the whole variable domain SQTIHQWPATLVQPVGSPLSLECTVEGTSNPNLYWYRQAAGRGLQLLFYSVGIGQISSEVPQNLSASRPQDRQFILSSKKLLLSDSGFYLCAWMFASYNEQFFGPGTRLTVL.

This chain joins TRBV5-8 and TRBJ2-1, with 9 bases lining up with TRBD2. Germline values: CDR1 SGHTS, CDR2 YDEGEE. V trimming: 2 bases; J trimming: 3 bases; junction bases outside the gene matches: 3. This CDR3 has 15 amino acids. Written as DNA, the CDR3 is TGTGCCAGCAGCTTTGGTAGCGGGAGCTACAATGAGCAGTTCTTC. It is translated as CASSFGSGSYNEQFF. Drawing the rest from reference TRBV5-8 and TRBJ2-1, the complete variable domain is EAGVTQSPTHLIKTRGQQATLRCSPISGHTSVYWYQQALGLGLQFLLWYDEGEERNRGNFPPRFSGRQFPNYSSELNVNALELEDSALYLCASSFGSGSYNEQFFGPGTRLTVL.

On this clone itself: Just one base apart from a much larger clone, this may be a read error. DNA for the CDR3: TGCGCCAGCAGCTTGGAGGACTACACAGATACGCAGTATTTT. It is translated as CASSLEDYTDTQYF. The chain has TRBV5-1 and TRBJ2-3; tentatively, D is TRBD2 (6 bases). Per the germline V gene, CDR1 is SGHRS and CDR2 is YFSETQ. The CDR3 has 14 residues. V dropped 0 bases and J dropped 2 bases, with 7 bases sitting between them.

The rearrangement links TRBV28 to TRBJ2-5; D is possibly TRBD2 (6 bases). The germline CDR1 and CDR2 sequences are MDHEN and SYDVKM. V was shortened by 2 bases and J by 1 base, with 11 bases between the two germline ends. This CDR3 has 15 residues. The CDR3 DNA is TGTGCCAGCAGTTTAAGGAGGGAGAGCCAAGAGACCCAGTACTTC. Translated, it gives CASSLRRESQETQYF.

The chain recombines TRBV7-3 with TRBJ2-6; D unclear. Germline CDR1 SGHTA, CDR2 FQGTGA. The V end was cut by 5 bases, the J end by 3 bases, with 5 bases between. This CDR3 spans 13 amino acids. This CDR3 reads CASSLVGANVLTF. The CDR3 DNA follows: TGTGCCAGCAGCCTCGTTGGGGCCAACGTCCTGACTTTC.